These 15 T cell receptor beta chains share one sample of origin, sequenced in a study of cytomegalovirus exposure and HLA in healthy donors. PCR amplification relied on 60 Vbeta primers (plus 13 Jbeta primers). Sequencing used immunoSEQ multiplex PCR; TCRdb keeps in-frame clones, though not all of them. Across about 130,000 clones, the top ten clones capture under 3.5% of the sample. Material for sequencing was PBMCs. The receptors were sampled from a man aged 25 to 40 in good health and CMV-seronegative.

This sequence joins TRBV5-1 and TRBJ2-1; tentatively, D is TRBD2 (7 bases). Germline V gene data show CDR1 as SGHRS and CDR2 as YFSETQ. Trimming took off 0 bases at V and 2 bases at J, with 9 bases between the two ends. CDR3 length equals 15 residues. The CDR3 reads CASSLGEGAYNEQFF. DNA for the CDR3: TGCGCCAGCAGCTTGGGGGAGGGGGCCTACAATGAGCAGTTCTTC.

The V gene is TRBV28, the J gene TRBJ1-5; 7 positions agree with TRBD1. CDR1 is MDHEN, CDR2 SYDVKM, per germline. Trimming at V came to 7 bases and at J to 5 bases, leaving 5 bases not matched to a gene. This CDR3 is built from 13 residues. The CDR3 sequence is CASTHRGHQPQHF. DNA of the CDR3: TGTGCCAGCACCCACAGGGGTCATCAGCCCCAGCATTTT. Filled out from reference TRBV28 and TRBJ1-5, the complete variable domain reads DVKVTQSSRYLVKRTGEKVFLECVQDMDHENMFWYRQDPGLGLRLIYFSYDVKMKEKGDIPEGYSVSREKKERFSLILESASTNQTSMYLCASTHRGHQPQHFGDGTRLSIL.

The rearrangement links TRBV6-5 to TRBJ2-5; tentative D call: TRBD2 (5 bases). Germline CDR1 reads MNHEY; CDR2 reads SVGAGI. V was clipped by 0 bases and J by 2 bases, with 10 bases between them. The length of the CDR3 is 15 residues. CDR3: CASSYSRLAQETQYF. The CDR3, as DNA: TGTGCCAGCAGTTACTCCCGTCTAGCTCAAGAGACCCAGTACTTC.

This rearrangement joins TRBV5-1 to TRBJ2-7; no clear D. Germline CDR1 reads SGHRS; CDR2 reads YFSETQ. The germline V and J ends were trimmed by 6 bases and 3 bases, with 13 bases remaining between them. The CDR3 has 13 amino acids. The CDR3 DNA reads TGCGCCAGCAAGAGCCCCCCCCTCTACGAGCAGTACTTC. This sequence encodes CASKSPPLYEQYF.

The rearrangement links TRBV9 to TRBJ2-1; 13 nucleotides match TRBD2. CDR3 length: 16 residues. V lost 4 bases, J lost 7 bases, and 8 bases stayed unmatched. CDR1 and CDR2 (germline): SGDLS, YYNGEE. CDR3 sequence (DNA): TGTGCCAGCAGCCCCAGGTGGACTAGCGGGAGTAATGAGCAGTTCTTC. As protein: CASSPRWTSGSNEQFF.

The chain combines TRBV7-9 with TRBJ1-1; TRBD1 agrees at 9 bases. Germline CDR1 and CDR2: SEHNR and FQNEAQ (reference sequence). Losses at the gene ends were 3 bases for V and 10 bases for J; bases not matched to a gene: 6. This CDR3 comprises 13 residues. The CDR3 nucleotides read TGTGCCAGCAGCTTGGGACAGGGCAACCCAGCTTTCTTT. Protein sequence: CASSLGQGNPAFF.

The chain recombines TRBV25-1 with TRBJ1-1, with D perhaps matching TRBD1 (6 bases). The ends were cut back, 7 bases at V and 7 bases at J, with 22 bases in the middle. CDR3 length: 15 amino acids. Germline V CDR1 and CDR2: MGHDK, SYGVNS. The CDR3 DNA is TGTGCCAGCATCCCCTACGCCGGGGGGCCAGGTGAAGCTTTCTTT. This sequence encodes CASIPYAGGPGEAFF.

The rearrangement joins TRBV5-4 to TRBJ2-3; D uncertain. The CDR3 has 15 amino acids. Between the trimmed V and J ends, which lost 2 bases and 3 bases, there was a span of 13 bases. Germline loops: CDR1 SGHNT, CDR2 YYREEE (reference sequence). CDR3 protein: CASSFRMALTDTQYF. CDR3 coding DNA: TGTGCCAGCAGCTTCAGGATGGCCTTGACAGATACGCAGTATTTT.

The V gene is TRBV27, the J gene TRBJ1-2; D possibly corresponds to TRBD1 (5 bases). V was cut by 4 bases and J by 8 bases, with 14 bases left in between. This CDR3 spans 13 amino acids. Germline assignment: CDR1 MNHEY and CDR2 SMNVEV (reference sequence). In DNA, the CDR3 is TGTGCCAGCAGTTCCATCCAGGGTTACGGCTACACCTTC. It codes for CASSSIQGYGYTF.

V is TRBV5-1 and J is TRBJ1-4; D gene uncertain. The CDR3 spans 12 residues. The V gene's germline CDR1 is SGHRS and CDR2 YFSETQ. Trimming pared 2 bases from V and 5 bases from J, leaving 4 bases between. CDR3 in DNA: TGCGCCAGCAGCTTCGAGAATGAAAAACTGTTTTTT. This encodes CASSFENEKLFF.

The CDR3 protein is CAWSGGQGFEKLFF. CDR3 coding DNA: TGTGCCTGGAGTGGGGGACAGGGGTTCGAAAAACTGTTTTTT. The chain has TRBV30 and TRBJ1-4; TRBD1 aligns across 10 bases. This CDR3 has 14 amino acids. V lost 1 base and J lost 8; bases outside the gene matches: 4. The germline V gene has CDR1 GTSNPN and CDR2 SVGIG (reference sequence).

The genes are TRBV15 and TRBJ2-7, with 8 nucleotides matching TRBD1. The CDR3 totals 14 residues. The germline CDR1 and CDR2 sequences are LNHNV and YYDKDF (reference sequence). Trimming removed 3 bases from V and 5 bases from J; junction bases left unmatched: 6. The CDR3 sequence is CATSSLDRGHEQYF. The CDR3 bases are TGTGCCACCAGCAGCCTAGACAGGGGCCACGAGCAGTACTTC.

The chain uses TRBV5-1 and TRBJ2-1, with 8 bases lining up with TRBD2. The CDR3 covers 15 residues. Germline-derived CDR1 and CDR2 are SGHRS and YFSETQ. The V gene end was trimmed by 0 bases and the J gene end by 7 bases; junction bases not matched to a gene: 6. For the CDR3, the DNA is TGCGCCAGCAGCTTGGTAAGCGGGAGAGATAATGAGCAGTTCTTC. Its translation is CASSLVSGRDNEQFF.

The J gene is TRBJ2-1, the V gene TRBV19; D gene unclear. CDR1 LNHDA and CDR2 SQIVND come from the germline V gene (reference sequence). This CDR3 region has 17 residues. V was cut by 1 base and J by 0 bases, with 13 bases left in between. The DNA of the CDR3 is TGTGCCAGTAGTATAGGAGGCGAGTCGAGCTCCTACAATGAGCAGTTCTTC. This sequence encodes CASSIGGESSSYNEQFF.

This chain connects TRBV6-5 to TRBJ1-1; the D gene is possibly TRBD1 (5 bases). Trimming shortened V by 4 bases and J by 4 bases, and 13 bases separated the two germline ends. The V gene's germline CDR1 is MNHEY and CDR2 SVGAGI. The CDR3 contains 14 residues. CDR3 residues: CASSFDRRATEAFF. DNA for the CDR3: TGTGCCAGCAGTTTCGATCGCAGGGCCACTGAAGCTTTCTTT.